This TCR beta chain was documented in a study of blood T cell repertoires in COVID-19. Across the whole study: PBMCs, B-cell-depleted T cells, or T cells were the source of the cDNA or gDNA that made up the material.

Method: immunoSEQ multiplex PCR; TCRdb's copy keeps in-frame clones and lacks some. This table holds 190,000 or so clones, about 85% found once. V was clipped by 0 bases and J by 0 bases; unmatched bases: 2. Per germline, CDR1 LGHNA and CDR2 YSLEER. This CDR3 region has 18 residues. Study members were between roughly 18 and 100 years old and lived in around 24 US regions. The rearrangement links TRBV4-3 to TRBJ1-6; 10 bases map to TRBD1. This TCR derives from a middle-aged man who had recovered from COVID-19. Material for sequencing was PBMCs or T cells enriched from blood (not recorded which). CDR3 DNA sequence: TGCGCCAGCAGCCAAGAGGGACAGGGGAGCTCCTATAATTCACCCCTCCACTTT. Residues: CASSQEGQGSSYNSPLHF.